Following are 2 T cell receptor beta chains from one sample sequenced in a study of shared clonotypes between healthy human individuals (TCRdb year 2020). CD8 naive samples were CD45RO-negative cells positively selected for CCR7, giving a CD45RA+CCR7+ population that excluded TemRA cells. Receptor amplification or capture employed the immunoSEQ multiplex PCR assay. TCRdb retrieved this table from immuneACCESS and kept in-frame rearrangements only. Not all clones are present; in checked studies, unresolved V genes account for under half, and no reason is known for the remainder. The sample table holds some 2.1 million clones, of which around 96% were seen once. The ten largest clones add up to around 1.1% of the sample. The sample taken for sequencing was naive CD8+ T cells sorted from blood. The cell subset or site label of this sample denotes: CD45RA+CCR7+. Receptor source: a young man in good health.

V and J are TRBV10-2 and TRBJ1-2; 7 bases are shared with TRBD1. V lost 2 bases and J lost 5; bases outside the gene matches: 5. CDR3 length equals 14 residues. CDR1 WSHSY and CDR2 SAAADI come from the germline V gene. The CDR3 reads CASSEEGAWYGYTF. The CDR3 bases are TGCGCCAGCAGTGAGGAGGGGGCCTGGTATGGCTACACCTTC.

V usage is TRBV5-1 and J usage is TRBJ2-7; TRBD1 aligns across 7 bases. CDR1 and CDR2 (germline): SGHRS, YFSETQ. The V and J ends lost 3 bases and 0 bases, in that order; junction bases with no gene match: 6. The CDR3 runs to 15 residues. The DNA of the CDR3 is TGCGCCAGCAGCTCCGGGACAGACTTCTCCTACGAGCAGTACTTC. Protein sequence: CASSSGTDFSYEQYF.